Each of the 30 T cell receptor beta chains below was sequenced from the same sample in a study of T cell responses to AZD1222 COVID-19 vaccine. The assay was immunoSEQ multiplex PCR, and TCRdb's table has in-frame clones only and misses some. The sample lists tens of thousands of clones; about three quarters were seen once. Material: peripheral blood, obtained on day 0 of AZD1222 vaccination. Every receptor here comes from an adult in good health.

On this clone: This specimen includes other DNA sequences encoding the same CDR3. This chain uses TRBV2 with TRBJ2-7; D might be TRBD1 (6 bases). V was clipped by 2 bases and J by 4 bases, with 9 bases between them. Germline values: CDR1 SNHLY, CDR2 FYNNEI. The CDR3 covers 13 residues. DNA for the CDR3: TGTGCCAGCAGTGAACAGGGGAGTTACGAGCAGTACGTC. Translating it yields CASSEQGSYEQYV.

The V gene is TRBV7-8, the J gene TRBJ2-7; perhaps TRBD2 as D (6 bases). The germline V and J ends were trimmed by 4 bases and 7 bases, with 17 bases remaining between them. There are 14 residues in the CDR3. CDR1 and CDR2 from the germline V gene are SGHVS and FQNEAQ. The CDR3 here is CASSSGTPAGEQYV. The CDR3 DNA sequence: TGTGCCAGCAGCTCAGGGACTCCCGCGGGGGAGCAGTACGTC.

The genes are TRBV9 and TRBJ1-3; 7 bases match TRBD1. Germline V lookup: CDR1 SGDLS, CDR2 YYNGEE. Trimming at V came to 3 bases and at J to 0 bases, leaving 9 bases not matched to a gene. The CDR3 consists of 17 residues. The CDR3 DNA is TGTGCCAGCAGCGAGGGTACAGGGGCGATCTCTGGAAACACCATATATTTT. Its protein product is CASSEGTGAISGNTIYF.

This sequence joins TRBV18 and TRBJ1-1; 11 positions agree with TRBD1. CDR1 KGHSH and CDR2 LQKENI come from the germline V gene. This CDR3 is built from 15 residues. V trimming: 3 bases; J trimming: 5 bases; junction bases outside the gene matches: 5. CDR3 DNA: TGTGCCAGCTCACCTTCCGGGACAGGGGGAACTGAAGCTTTCTTT. Amino acid sequence: CASSPSGTGGTEAFF.

The rearrangement links TRBV7-8 to TRBJ2-7; D ambiguous. From germline, CDR1 is SGHVS and CDR2 FQNEAQ. The CDR3 sequence is 14 residues long. Trimming shortened V by 1 base and J by 2 bases, and 9 bases separated the two germline ends. The DNA for the CDR3 is TGTGCCAGCAGCTTAGAGGTCGGCCCCTACGAGCAGTACTTC. It translates to CASSLEVGPYEQYF.

The chain uses TRBV14 and TRBJ2-2; weak D call: TRBD1 (6 bases). CDR1 SGHDN and CDR2 FVKESK come from the germline V gene. V was clipped by 4 bases and J by 1 base, with 7 bases between them. This CDR3 contains 14 residues. For the CDR3, the DNA is TGTGCCAGCAGCCTAGGGGGGAACACCGGGGAGCTGTTTTTT. The encoded protein is CASSLGGNTGELFF.

V and J are TRBV28 and TRBJ2-2; D gene ambiguous. Trimming shortened V by 7 bases and J by 3 bases, and 21 bases separated the two germline ends. CDR1 and CDR2 from the germline V gene are MDHEN and SYDVKM. The CDR3 covers 17 residues. CDR3 residues: CASIRRGRGRHTGELFF. The CDR3 bases are TGTGCCAGCATCCGTAGAGGTCGTGGGCGGCACACCGGGGAGCTGTTTTTT.

This chain uses TRBV7-9 with TRBJ2-3, with 11 nucleotides matching TRBD1. In germline, CDR1 is SEHNR, CDR2 FQNEAQ (reference sequence). The CDR3 has 15 amino acids. Trimming took 10 bases from V and 6 from J; bases not matched to a gene: 12. The CDR3, as DNA: TGTGCCACAGGACAGGGGGCAAAAACAATTGATACGCAGTATTTT. This gives the protein CATGQGAKTIDTQYF. The entire variable domain, with the rest obtained from reference TRBV7-9 and TRBJ2-3, is as follows: DTGVSQNPRHKITKRGQNVTFRCDPISEHNRLYWYRQTLGQGPEFLTYFQNEAQLEKSRLLSDRFSAERPKGSFSTLEIQRTEQGDSAMYLCATGQGAKTIDTQYFGPGTRLTVL.

The chain carries TRBV6-1 and TRBJ1-2; 11 bases agree with TRBD1. This CDR3 region has 16 residues. V dropped 4 bases and J dropped 5; count of bases not matched to a gene: 9. Germline V gene lookup returns CDR1 MNHNS and CDR2 SASEGT. Here the CDR3 DNA reads TGTGCCAGCAGTGTAGGTGGACAGGGGGCATTTTATGGCTACACCTTC. Protein sequence: CASSVGGQGAFYGYTF.

The V call is TRBV30, the J call TRBJ1-5, with 7 positions matching TRBD1. The length of the CDR3 is 15 residues. V was clipped by 1 base and J by 4 bases; unmatched bases: 7. In germline, CDR1 is GTSNPN, CDR2 SVGIG (reference sequence). The CDR3 DNA follows: TGTGCCTGGAGTGGGGACAGCAGGAGGAATCAGCCCCAGCATTTT. It specifies CAWSGDSRRNQPQHF.

The rearrangement uses TRBV3-1 (or the pseudogene TRBV3-2) and TRBJ2-7, with D perhaps matching TRBD2 (6 bases). This CDR3 region has 16 residues. Per germline, CDR1 LGHDT and CDR2 YNNKEL (reference sequence). V lost 7 bases and J 2 bases, leaving 21 bases between the germline ends. The CDR3 region is CASTPYGPSVTYEQYF. Here the CDR3 DNA reads TGTGCCAGCACCCCATATGGGCCTAGCGTAACCTACGAGCAGTACTTC.

The rearrangement joins TRBV6-5 to TRBJ2-5; 8 nucleotides align to TRBD1. CDR3 length equals 14 residues. Germline-derived CDR1 and CDR2 are MNHEY and SVGAGI. With V trimmed by 4 bases and J by 5 bases, 6 bases remained unmatched. The CDR3: CASSSRTGRETQYF. The CDR3 nucleotides read TGTGCCAGCAGTTCCCGGACAGGGAGGGAGACCCAGTACTTC.

J is TRBJ1-3 and V is TRBV14, with D maybe TRBD1 (6 bases). This CDR3 spans 18 amino acids. Germline V gives CDR1 SGHDN, CDR2 FVKESK. The V end was cut by 4 bases, the J end by 0 bases, with 19 bases between. The CDR3 here is CASSPNPGAGASGNTIYF. CDR3 in DNA: TGTGCCAGCAGCCCGAACCCAGGGGCAGGGGCCTCTGGAAACACCATATATTTT.

The chain recombines TRBV6-6 with TRBJ1-6, with D hard to call. Germline V gene lookup returns CDR1 MNHNY and CDR2 SVGAGI (reference sequence). Trimming removed 2 bases at V and 8 bases at J, with 10 bases between. This CDR3 is 14 amino acids long. The CDR3 region has the DNA TGTGCCAGCAGTTACGAGTCAGACCATTCACCCCTCCACTTT. This encodes CASSYESDHSPLHF.

The rearrangement links TRBV28 to TRBJ2-7, with TRBD2 matching 7 bases. Germline loops: CDR1 MDHEN, CDR2 SYDVKM. V lost 5 bases, J lost 6 bases, and 10 bases stayed unmatched. CDR3 length: 14 residues. The CDR3 here is CASSPPAGVGEQYF. Written as DNA, the CDR3 is TGTGCCAGCAGTCCCCCGGCGGGAGTCGGCGAGCAGTACTTC.

The V gene is TRBV5-6, the J gene TRBJ2-5; D is unresolved. This CDR3 is 12 amino acids long. Germline-derived CDR1 and CDR2 are SGHDT and YYEEEE. Trimming pared 1 base from V and 5 bases from J, leaving 6 bases between. The CDR3 loop reads CASSLLGETQYF. CDR3 nucleotide sequence: TGTGCCAGCAGCTTGTTGGGGGAGACCCAGTACTTC.

The chain uses TRBV12-3 or TRBV12-4 and TRBJ2-7; D unclear. CDR3 size: 12 residues. Trimming pared 3 bases from V and 6 bases from J, leaving 9 bases between. As DNA, the CDR3 is TGTGCCAGCAGTTTGGGTCTGGGCGAGCAGTACGTC. It yields the protein CASSLGLGEQYV.

This clone is deemed medium-sized. The chain is built from TRBV28 and TRBJ1-1, with 8 bases lining up with TRBD1. The CDR3 has 16 amino acids. V was pared by 1 base and J by 0 bases, with 4 bases of the junction left unmatched. The V gene's germline CDR1 is MDHEN and CDR2 SYDVKM. CDR3 amino acids: CASSLSGGRMNTEAFF. CDR3 nucleotides: TGTGCCAGCAGTTTATCAGGGGGCCGTATGAACACTGAAGCTTTCTTT.

The chain couples TRBV6-1 to TRBJ1-2, with a possible D match to TRBD1 (5 bases). There are 15 residues in the CDR3. V lost 0 bases, J lost 5 bases, and 13 bases lay in between. Germline V gene data show CDR1 as MNHNS and CDR2 as SASEGT. CDR3 residues: CASSEALQGSYGYTF. Written as DNA, the CDR3 is TGTGCCAGCAGTGAAGCGCTTCAGGGTTCGTATGGCTACACCTTC.

This sequence joins TRBV11-2 and TRBJ2-5; maybe TRBD1 (6 bases). The germline gives CDR1 SGHAT, CDR2 FQNNGV. This CDR3 has 14 residues. Between the trimmed V and J ends, which lost 5 bases and 5 bases, there was a span of 15 bases. The CDR3 DNA reads TGTGCCAGCAGCGCTCATCCGAGGGGGGAGACCCAGTACTTC. Amino acid sequence: CASSAHPRGETQYF.

The rearrangement links TRBV19 to TRBJ1-2; maybe TRBD1 (5 bases). V lost 3 bases and J 6 bases, leaving 17 bases between the germline ends. Germline CDR1 and CDR2: LNHDA and SQIVND (reference sequence). CDR3 length: 15 residues. CDR3 protein: CASSITIDGTHGYTF. CDR3 coding DNA: TGTGCCAGTAGTATCACCATAGACGGGACCCATGGCTACACCTTC.

This chain connects TRBV30 to TRBJ1-3; perhaps TRBD1 as D (6 bases). CDR1 is GTSNPN, CDR2 SVGIG, per germline (reference sequence). Between the trimmed V and J ends, which lost 7 bases and 0 bases, there was a span of 13 bases. CDR3 length: 14 residues. CDR3 nucleotide sequence: TGTGCCTACAGGGAAGGAGGCTCTGGAAACACCATATATTTT. Its translation: CAYREGGSGNTIYF.

The gene calls are TRBV19 and TRBJ1-2, with D hard to call. The CDR3 spans 14 residues. V shed 5 bases and J shed 4 bases, with 14 bases lying between them. Per the germline V gene, CDR1 is LNHDA and CDR2 is SQIVND (reference sequence). CDR3 loop: CASSGKGLSYGYTF. In DNA, the CDR3 is TGTGCCAGTAGTGGGAAAGGACTTTCCTATGGCTACACCTTC.

This clone has just a few counts. This rearrangement joins TRBV4-1 to TRBJ1-4, with 10 bases identical to TRBD1. This CDR3 contains 15 residues. Germline-derived CDR1 and CDR2 are MGHRA and YSYEKL. J lost 6 bases, V lost 3 bases, and 4 bases had no gene match. CDR3 protein: CASSQSGTGDEKLFF. DNA of the CDR3: TGCGCCAGCAGCCAGAGCGGGACAGGGGATGAAAAACTGTTTTTT.

V and J are TRBV28 and TRBJ1-2; D gene uncertain. Trimming left V 7 bases short and J 0 bases short, with 15 bases between. This CDR3 has 15 residues. Germline lookup yields CDR1 MDHEN and CDR2 SYDVKM. CDR3 sequence reads: CASIEGSETNYGYTF. The CDR3 DNA is TGTGCCAGCATTGAGGGTTCTGAAACTAACTATGGCTACACCTTC.

The sample holds a few counts of this clone. This chain links TRBV28 with TRBJ2-3; D gene unclear. CDR3 length: 15 residues. From germline, CDR1 is MDHEN and CDR2 SYDVKM. The ends were cut back, 2 bases at V and 1 base at J, with 10 bases in the middle. The CDR3 region has the DNA TGTGCCAGCAGTTTAGTGGCAGTGGGCACAGATACGCAGTATTTT. This codes for CASSLVAVGTDTQYF.

The chain recombines TRBV4-1 with TRBJ1-2, with 9 bases that match TRBD1. V gave up 5 bases and J gave up 4 bases; unmatched junction bases: 14. CDR1 and CDR2 (germline): MGHRA, YSYEKL. The CDR3 extends over 17 amino acids. The CDR3 DNA follows: TGCGCCAGCAGCTTCCGGGACAGGGCTCAGGGGGGCTATGGCTACACCTTC. Translating it yields CASSFRDRAQGGYGYTF.

This clone has only a few counts. The rearrangement joins TRBV5-6 to TRBJ1-2, with D uncertain. The CDR3 is made up of 13 amino acids. Germline-derived CDR1 and CDR2 are SGHDT and YYEEEE. Trimming took off 9 bases at V and 2 bases at J, with 14 bases between the two ends. CDR3 sequence: CATSLGSNYGYTF. The CDR3 region has the DNA TGTGCCACCTCGTTGGGGAGCAACTATGGCTACACCTTC.

This clone was counted between two and nine times. The chain uses TRBV6-5 and TRBJ2-1; D remains ambiguous. CDR3 length: 15 amino acids. Germline values: CDR1 MNHEY, CDR2 SVGAGI. Trimming stripped 10 bases from V and 8 bases from J, with 24 bases between. CDR3 nucleotides: TGTGCCACCAAGGGTTTCTCGGGTCTTGTGGATGAGCAGTTCTTC. Translation: CATKGFSGLVDEQFF.

The CDR3 nucleotides read TGCGCCAGCAGTGAGACTGACGGCACCGGGGAGCTGTTTTTT. The encoded protein is CASSETDGTGELFF. The chain uses TRBV10-2 and TRBJ2-2; no reliable D call. The CDR3 totals 14 residues. V lost 2 bases, J lost 4 bases, and 8 bases lay in between. Germline-derived CDR1 and CDR2 are WSHSY and SAAADI.